Listed here are 10 T cell receptor beta chains from one sample, sequenced in a study of PD-L1 blockade in urothelial cancer. The repertoire was sequenced with immunoSEQ multiplex PCR; TCRdb's copy has only in-frame clones and lacks some. The sample yields under 40,000 clones, 82% seen once. Specified time point: pretreatment peripheral blood. The starting material was PBMCs, obtained around atezolizumab (anti-PD-L1) treatment. The receptors here all came from a man aged 55 to 70 with urothelial cancer.

The rearrangement joins TRBV7-2 to TRBJ2-4, with TRBD1 identical over 8 bases. V shed 3 bases, J shed 5 bases, and the junction held 9 bases outside the gene matches. The CDR3 covers 16 residues. From germline, CDR1 is SGHTA and CDR2 FQGNSA. In DNA, the CDR3 is TGTGCCAGCAGCTTCCACCCCTCAGGGGGCCAAAACATTCAGTACTTC. Translation gives CASSFHPSGGQNIQYF.

The chain is built from TRBV7-9 and TRBJ2-7; no clear D gene. Looked up from germline, CDR1 is SEHNR and CDR2 is FQNEAQ (reference sequence). V was trimmed by 4 bases and J by 7 bases, leaving 11 bases between them. This CDR3 contains 12 residues. The CDR3 region is CASSSSTREQYF. The CDR3 region has the DNA TGTGCCAGCAGCTCGTCCACGAGGGAGCAGTACTTC.

The rearrangement links TRBV30 to TRBJ2-7; maybe TRBD2 (7 bases). There are 14 residues in the CDR3. Trimming pared 2 bases from V and 0 bases from J, leaving 11 bases between. Germline lookup yields CDR1 GTSNPN and CDR2 SVGIG (reference sequence). CDR3 amino acids: CAWSWGGDSYEQYF. The CDR3 DNA sequence: TGTGCCTGGAGTTGGGGGGGCGACTCCTACGAGCAGTACTTC.

The chain links TRBV6-1 to TRBJ2-5, with D unresolved. V dropped 6 bases and J dropped 3 bases, with 8 bases sitting between them. Germline V gene data show CDR1 as MNHNS and CDR2 as SASEGT. The CDR3 covers 12 residues. The CDR3 DNA follows: TGTGCCAGCAGCCGCCGGGAAGAGACCCAGTACTTC. Translated: CASSRREETQYF.

The chain carries TRBV6-6 and TRBJ2-3, with TRBD1 identical over 7 bases. This CDR3 region has 14 residues. Losses at the gene ends were 0 bases for V and 9 bases for J; bases not matched to a gene: 6. The germline V gene encodes CDR1 MNHNY and CDR2 SVGAGI (reference sequence). The CDR3 reads CASSYSRDSRTQYF. CDR3 in DNA: TGTGCCAGCAGTTACTCCCGGGACAGTCGAACGCAGTATTTT.

The rearrangement joins TRBV5-4 to TRBJ2-5; a weak D match, TRBD1 (6 bases). The CDR3 spans 15 residues. V dropped 3 bases and J dropped 4 bases, with 16 bases sitting between them. The germline V gene has CDR1 SGHNT and CDR2 YYREEE (reference sequence). CDR3 sequence reads: CASSSPAGAVETQYF. Here the CDR3 DNA reads TGTGCCAGCAGCTCCCCGGCAGGGGCGGTAGAGACCCAGTACTTC. The complete variable domain, with remaining parts taken from reference TRBV5-4 and TRBJ2-5, reads ETGVTQSPTHLIKTRGQQVTLRCSSQSGHNTVSWYQQALGQGPQFIFQYYREEENGRGNFPPRFSGLQFPNYSSELNVNALELDDSALYLCASSSPAGAVETQYFGPGTRLLVL.

The genes are TRBV19 and TRBJ2-3, with 9 bases aligning to TRBD1. Germline V gives CDR1 LNHDA, CDR2 SQIVND (reference sequence). The CDR3 runs to 20 residues. V lost 4 bases, J lost 2 bases, and 19 bases stayed unmatched. The CDR3 region is CASSRTGTGTTGGVTDTQYF. The CDR3 DNA reads TGTGCCAGTAGTAGGACCGGGACAGGGACGACCGGCGGGGTCACAGATACGCAGTATTTT.

The chain uses TRBV28 and TRBJ1-5; 7 bases align to TRBD1. CDR3 length: 13 amino acids. Germline V gene sequence: CDR1 MDHEN, CDR2 SYDVKM. Trimming removed 7 bases from V and 2 bases from J; junction bases left unmatched: 2. CDR3 bases: TGTGCCAGCAAAGGGGGCGGCAATCAGCCCCAGCATTTT. It encodes CASKGGGNQPQHF.

This chain connects TRBV7-6 to TRBJ1-6; possible D gene TRBD1, 6 bases. The germline V gene has CDR1 SGHVS and CDR2 FNYEAQ. The germline V and J ends were trimmed by 5 bases and 10 bases, with 12 bases remaining between them. The length of the CDR3 is 13 residues. This CDR3 is CASSQTGRSPLHF. Written as DNA, the CDR3 is TGTGCCAGCAGCCAAACAGGGCGATCACCCCTCCACTTT. The complete variable domain, with remaining parts taken from reference TRBV7-6 and TRBJ1-6, reads GAGVSQSPRYKVTKRGQDVALRCDPISGHVSLYWYRQALGQGPEFLTYFNYEAQQDKSGLPNDRFSAERPEGSISTLTIQRTEQRDSAMYRCASSQTGRSPLHFGNGTRLTVT.

V is TRBV9 and J is TRBJ1-1; a possible D gene is TRBD1 (5 bases). The CDR3 has 14 residues. Germline-derived CDR1 and CDR2 are SGDLS and YYNGEE. Trimming cost V 7 bases and J 1 base, with 14 bases left between them. The CDR3 DNA follows: TGTGCCAGCGGATCACAGGTTGGGAACACTGAAGCTTTCTTT. It encodes CASGSQVGNTEAFF.